This is a list of T cell receptor beta chains from one sample in a study of T cell repertoires in cytomegalovirus infection. TCRdb re-called the reads with MiXCR, one entry per CDR3 protein. There are over 300,000 distinct CDR3 sequences in the sample; 9.5% occur only once, and 3.5% to 4.5% lies in the top ten. The source material was PBMCs. Receptors originate from a human donor in good health (CMV status not recorded). Some clones in this sample may be carry-over from other donors' samples. The CDR3 runs from the conserved cysteine through the conserved F or W. The order of the fields is D gene, clone size, J gene, V gene, CDR3 protein, CDR3 DNA. D genes are given only for firm matches. Clone size is not always given. Where it is, it says once, few, many or a class for expanded clones.

. | many | TRBJ2-3 | TRBV7-2 | CASSPGSSTDTQYF | TGTGCCAGCAGCCCTGGGAGTAGCACAGATACGCAGTATTTT
. | . | TRBJ1-3 | TRBV4-3 | CASSQGAGNSGNTIYF | TGCGCCAGCAGCCAAGGGGCAGGGAACTCTGGAAACACCATATATTTT
TRBD1 | . | TRBJ1-5 | TRBV20-1 | CSARLDRGLNQPQHF | TGCAGTGCTAGATTAGACAGGGGTCTCAATCAGCCCCAGCATTTT
. | . | TRBJ2-1 | TRBV19 | CASREDSGLSYNEQFF | TGTGCCAGTAGGGAAGACAGCGGCCTTTCCTACAATGAGCAGTTCTTC
TRBD2 | . | TRBJ2-3 | TRBV12-5 | CASGDAPLAGGPDTQYF | TGTGCTAGTGGTGACGCCCCCCTAGCGGGAGGGCCAGATACGCAGTATTTT
TRBD2 | few | TRBJ2-5 | TRBV28 | CASSYVGLAGVRGETQYF | TGTGCCAGCAGTTACGTTGGACTAGCGGGAGTTAGGGGAGAGACCCAGTACTTC
. | many | TRBJ1-6 | TRBV7-2 | CASSHGTGGSPLHF | TGTGCCAGCAGCCACGGGACCGGAGGTTCACCCCTCCACTTT
. | few | TRBJ1-3 | TRBV7-9 | CASSLEGWISGNTIYF | TGTGCCAGCAGCTTAGAAGGATGGATCTCTGGAAACACCATATATTTT
. | . | TRBJ1-3 | TRBV7-9 | CASRTNGNTIYF | TGTGCCAGCAGGACTAACGGAAACACCATATATTTT
. | . | TRBJ1-2 | TRBV28 | CASSLPQRNKGYTF | TGTGCCAGCAGTTTGCCTCAGCGGAACAAAGGCTACACCTTC
TRBD2 | many | TRBJ2-1 | TRBV7-2 | CASSLTRGGLNEQFF | TGTGCCAGCAGCTTAACGCGGGGGGGTCTCAATGAGCAGTTCTTC
. | few | TRBJ2-1 | TRBV15 | CATSREVPSTSNEQFF | TGTGCCACCAGCAGAGAAGTACCTAGTACGAGCAATGAGCAGTTCTTC
. | . | TRBJ2-1 | TRBV11-1 | CASSVRGSSYNEQFF | TGTGCCAGCAGCGTCCGGGGGAGCTCCTACAATGAGCAGTTCTTC
TRBD2 | few | TRBJ2-7 | TRBV11-3 | CASSLGFGGDYEQYF | TGTGCCAGCAGCTTAGGCTTTGGGGGGGACTACGAGCAGTACTTC
TRBD2 | few | TRBJ2-2 | TRBV20-1 | CSAREAGRANTGELFF | TGCAGTGCTAGAGAAGCGGGGCGCGCGAACACCGGGGAGCTGTTTTTT
TRBD2 | . | TRBJ2-1 | TRBV29-1 | CSYAMPGGYNEQFF | TGCAGCTACGCGATGCCGGGGGGATACAATGAGCAGTTCTTC
. | many | TRBJ2-3 | TRBV12-3/TRBV12-4 | CASSLSGSGRTDTQYF | TGTGCCAGCAGCCTCTCGGGGAGCGGACGCACAGATACGCAGTATTTT
TRBD2 | many | TRBJ2-7 | TRBV6-5 | CAKTSGLSYEQYF | TGTGCCAAAACTAGCGGCCTCTCCTACGAGCAGTACTTC
. | few | TRBJ2-3 | TRBV6-2/TRBV6-3 | CASSYPTGLPGTDTQYF | TGTGCCAGCAGTTACCCGACCGGCCTTCCGGGGACAGATACGCAGTATTTT
TRBD2 | many | TRBJ2-2 | TRBV7-6 | CASSLPSGGNGELFF | TGTGCCAGCAGCTTGCCTAGCGGGGGTAACGGGGAGCTGTTTTTT
. | few | TRBJ1-5 | TRBV10-3 | CAIYTAVFQPQHF | TGTGCCATCTATACGGCAGTTTTTCAGCCCCAGCATTTT
. | few | TRBJ1-1 | TRBV18 | CASSPKSAQGNTEAFF | TGTGCCAGCTCACCAAAATCAGCCCAGGGGAACACTGAAGCTTTCTTT
. | . | TRBJ2-7 | TRBV6-1 | CASTNSGGTYEQYF | TGTGCCAGCACCAATTCTGGGGGTACCTACGAGCAGTACTTC
. | few | TRBJ2-3 | TRBV7-8 | CASSFGPGNQYF | TGTGCCAGCAGCTTTGGGCCAGGAAATCAGTATTTT
TRBD2 | . | TRBJ2-7 | TRBV7-9 | CASSSYQGLAGAYEQYF | TGTGCCAGCAGCTCTTACCAGGGACTAGCGGGAGCTTACGAGCAGTACTTC
. | many | TRBJ1-1 | TRBV7-3 | CASSLMPTLNTEAFF | TGTGCCAGCAGCTTAATGCCCACTCTGAACACTGAAGCTTTCTTT
. | few | TRBJ2-1 | TRBV20-1 | CSARDHRNNEQFF | TGCAGTGCCCGGGACCACAGGAACAATGAGCAGTTCTTC
TRBD1 | . | TRBJ1-1 | TRBV6-2/TRBV6-3 | CASVYAGGNTEASF | TGTGCCAGCGTATACGCAGGGGGCAACACTGAAGCTTCCTTT
TRBD1 | many | TRBJ1-2 | TRBV7-9 | CASSPDRGRGGYTF | TGTGCCAGCAGCCCAGACAGGGGGCGCGGTGGCTACACCTTC
. | . | TRBJ2-3 | TRBV6-2/TRBV6-3 | CATWRHQDTQYF | TGTGCCACCTGGAGACATCAAGATACGCAGTATTTT
TRBD2 | . | TRBJ2-2 | TRBV5-1 | CASSAPLAGDNGELFF | TGCGCCAGCAGCGCGCCCTTAGCGGGAGATAACGGGGAGCTGTTTTTT